Included here is one T cell receptor beta chain sequence, with context. The source of the sample is a study of blood T cell repertoires in COVID-19. Across the whole study: Whether acute or convalescent, the COVID-19 samples came from the United States, Italy and Spain. PBMCs, B-cell-depleted T cells, or T cells provided the cDNA or gDNA that made up the material.

Germline V gene sequence: CDR1 SGHRS, CDR2 YFSETQ. CDR3 length equals 15 residues. The V end lost 0 bases, the J end lost 6 bases, and 12 bases lay between the germline ends. In the source study's methods: Reference gene primer amplification yielded estimated nucleated cell counts. Clones were read by immunoSEQ multiplex PCR, and TCRdb kept only the in-frame ones, dropping some. That table gives V, J and clone size, and the DNA gave D and trimming. The sample lists some 79,000 clones; approximately 90% were seen once. This chain uses TRBV5-1 with TRBJ1-4, with a possible D match to TRBD1 (6 bases). Sequencing input: peripheral blood. The sequence derives from a man between 70 and 80 years old with active or convalescent COVID-19. The CDR3 region is CASSLEGVVDEKLFF. CDR3 bases: TGCGCCAGCAGCTTGGAGGGGGTAGTTGATGAAAAACTGTTTTTT.